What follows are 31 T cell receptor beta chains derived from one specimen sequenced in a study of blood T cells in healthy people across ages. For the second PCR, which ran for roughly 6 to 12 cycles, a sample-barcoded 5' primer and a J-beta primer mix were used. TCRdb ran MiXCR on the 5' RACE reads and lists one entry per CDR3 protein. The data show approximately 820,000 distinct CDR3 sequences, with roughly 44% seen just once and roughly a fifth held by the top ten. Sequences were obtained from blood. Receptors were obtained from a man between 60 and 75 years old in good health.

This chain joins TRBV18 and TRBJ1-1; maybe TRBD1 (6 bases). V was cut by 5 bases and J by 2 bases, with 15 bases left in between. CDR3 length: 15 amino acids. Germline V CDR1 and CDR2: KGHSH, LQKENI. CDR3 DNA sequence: TGTGCCAGCTCAACGGTCACAGGGTTAAACACTGAAGCTTTCTTT. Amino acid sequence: CASSTVTGLNTEAFF.

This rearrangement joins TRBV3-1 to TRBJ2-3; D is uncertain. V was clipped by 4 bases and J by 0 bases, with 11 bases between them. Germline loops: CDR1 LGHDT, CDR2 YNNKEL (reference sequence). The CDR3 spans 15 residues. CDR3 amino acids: CASSPTQTSTDTQYF. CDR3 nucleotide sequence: TGTGCCAGCAGCCCGACACAGACTAGCACAGATACGCAGTATTTT.

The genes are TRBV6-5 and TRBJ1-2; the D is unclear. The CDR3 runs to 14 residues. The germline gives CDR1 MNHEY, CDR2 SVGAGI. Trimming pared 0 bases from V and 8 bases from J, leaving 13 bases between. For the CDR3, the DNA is TGTGCCAGCAGTTACTCGATTCCATCGGGGGGCTACACCTTC. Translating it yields CASSYSIPSGGYTF.

The CDR3 here is CAGIRGRTGTF. The CDR3 region has the DNA TGTGCCGGGATTCGAGGGAGGACTGGCACCTTC. The chain couples TRBV30 to TRBJ1-2; D not resolved. This CDR3 is 11 amino acids long. The germline V gene has CDR1 GTSNPN and CDR2 SVGIG (reference sequence). V was pared by 8 bases and J by 13 bases, with 20 bases between.

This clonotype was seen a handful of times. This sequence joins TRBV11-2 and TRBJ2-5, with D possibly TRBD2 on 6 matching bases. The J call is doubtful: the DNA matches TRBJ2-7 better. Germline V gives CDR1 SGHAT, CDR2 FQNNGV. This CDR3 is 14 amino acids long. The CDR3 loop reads CASSLRVGRLEQYF. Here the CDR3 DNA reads TGTGCCAGCAGCCTTAGAGTGGGGAGGCTCGAGCAGTACTTC.

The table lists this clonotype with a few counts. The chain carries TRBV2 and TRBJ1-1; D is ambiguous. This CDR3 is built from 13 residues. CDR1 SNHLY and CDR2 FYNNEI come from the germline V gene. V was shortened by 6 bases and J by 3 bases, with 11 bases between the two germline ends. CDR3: CASSGNWDTEAFF. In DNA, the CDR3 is TGTGCCAGCAGCGGTAATTGGGACACTGAAGCTTTCTTT.

CDR3 in amino acids: CASSYSRSGGRTDTQYF. The CDR3 nucleotides read TGTGCCAGCAGTTACTCGCGTAGCGGGGGACGCACAGATACGCAGTATTTT. The rearrangement uses TRBV6-5 and TRBJ2-3; 9 bases are a match to TRBD2. The CDR3 has 17 amino acids. Germline V gene data show CDR1 as MNHEY and CDR2 as SVGAGI. Trimming took 0 bases from V and 1 from J; bases not matched to a gene: 5.

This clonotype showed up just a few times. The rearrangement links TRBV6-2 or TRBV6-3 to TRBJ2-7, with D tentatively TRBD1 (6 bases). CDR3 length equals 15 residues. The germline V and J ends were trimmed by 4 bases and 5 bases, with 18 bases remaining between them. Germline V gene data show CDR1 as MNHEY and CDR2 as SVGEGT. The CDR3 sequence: CASSSAAGDQNEQYF. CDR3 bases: TGTGCCAGCAGTTCGGCGGCAGGGGACCAGAACGAGCAGTACTTC.

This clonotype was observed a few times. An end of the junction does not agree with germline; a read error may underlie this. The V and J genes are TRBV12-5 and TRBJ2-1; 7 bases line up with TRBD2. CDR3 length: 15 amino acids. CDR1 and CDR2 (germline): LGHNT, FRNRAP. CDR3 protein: CASGLWGGVYNGQFF. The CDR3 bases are TGTGCTAGTGGCCTGTGGGGAGGGGTATACAATGGGCAGTTCTTC. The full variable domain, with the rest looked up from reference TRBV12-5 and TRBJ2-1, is DARVTQTPRHKVTEMGQEVTMRCQPILGHNTVFWYRQTMMQGLELLAYFRNRAPLDDSGMPKDRFSAEMPDATLATLKIQPSEPRDSAVYFCASGLWGGVYNGQFFGPGTRLTVL.

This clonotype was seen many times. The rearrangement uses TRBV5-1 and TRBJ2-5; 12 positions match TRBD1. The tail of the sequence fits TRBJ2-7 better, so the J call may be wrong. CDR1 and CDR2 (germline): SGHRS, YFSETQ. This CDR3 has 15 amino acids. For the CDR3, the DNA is TGCGCCAGCAGCACCGGGACAGGGGGCAGCTACGAGCAGTACTTC. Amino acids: CASSTGTGGSYEQYF.

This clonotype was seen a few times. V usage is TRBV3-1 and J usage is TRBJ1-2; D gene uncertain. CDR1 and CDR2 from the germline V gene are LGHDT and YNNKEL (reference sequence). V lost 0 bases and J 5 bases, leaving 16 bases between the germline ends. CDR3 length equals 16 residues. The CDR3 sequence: CASSQDWAGPTYGYTF. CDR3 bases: TGTGCCAGCAGCCAAGATTGGGCAGGCCCAACTTATGGCTACACCTTC.

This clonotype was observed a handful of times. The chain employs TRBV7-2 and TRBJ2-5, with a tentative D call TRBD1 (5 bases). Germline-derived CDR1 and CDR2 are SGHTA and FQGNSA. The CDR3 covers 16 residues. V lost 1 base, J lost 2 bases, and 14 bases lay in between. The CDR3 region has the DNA TGTGCCAGCAGCTTAGGTGAAGGGTGGACACAAGAGACCCAGTACTTC. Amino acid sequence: CASSLGEGWTQETQYF.

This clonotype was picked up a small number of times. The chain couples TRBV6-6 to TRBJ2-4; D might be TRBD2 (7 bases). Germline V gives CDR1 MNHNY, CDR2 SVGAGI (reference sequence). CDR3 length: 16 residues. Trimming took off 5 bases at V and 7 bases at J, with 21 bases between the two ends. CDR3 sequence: CASSKGGHLKGNIQYF. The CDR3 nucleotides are TGTGCCAGCAGTAAGGGGGGGCACTTGAAGGGGAACATTCAGTACTTC.

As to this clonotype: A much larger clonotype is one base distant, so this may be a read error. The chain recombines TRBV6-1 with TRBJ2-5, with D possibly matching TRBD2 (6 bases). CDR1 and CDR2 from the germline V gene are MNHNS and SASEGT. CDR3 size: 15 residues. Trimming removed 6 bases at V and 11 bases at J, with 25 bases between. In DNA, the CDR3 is TGTGCCAGCAGAGGGACTCTGTTCGGGTATAATGAGCAGTACTTC. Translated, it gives CASRGTLFGYNEQYF.

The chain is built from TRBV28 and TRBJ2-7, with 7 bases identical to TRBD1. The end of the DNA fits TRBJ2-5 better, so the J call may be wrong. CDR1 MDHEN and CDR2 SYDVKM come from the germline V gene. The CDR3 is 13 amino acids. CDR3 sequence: CASSLGQTETQYF. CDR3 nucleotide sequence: TGTGCCAGCAGTTTGGGACAGACAGAGACCCAGTACTTC.

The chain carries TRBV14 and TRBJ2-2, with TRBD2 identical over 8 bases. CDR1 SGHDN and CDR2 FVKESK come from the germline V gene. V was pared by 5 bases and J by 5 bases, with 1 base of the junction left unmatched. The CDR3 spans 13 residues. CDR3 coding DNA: TGTGCCAGCAGCGGACTAGCTACCGGGGAGCTGTTTTTT. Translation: CASSGLATGELFF.

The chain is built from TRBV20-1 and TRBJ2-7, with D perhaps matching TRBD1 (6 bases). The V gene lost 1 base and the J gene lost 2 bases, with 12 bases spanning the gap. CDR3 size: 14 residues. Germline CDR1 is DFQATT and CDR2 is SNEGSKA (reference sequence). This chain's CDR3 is CSARVGRTAYEQYF. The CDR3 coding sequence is TGCAGTGCTAGAGTAGGACGGACAGCCTACGAGCAGTACTTC.

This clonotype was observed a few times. The CDR3: CAISGDTKSSYEQYF. The CDR3 region has the DNA TGTGCCATCAGTGGAGACACGAAGTCCTCCTACGAGCAGTACTTC. This sequence joins TRBV10-3 and TRBJ2-7; D is unresolved. Trimming took 4 bases from V and 0 from J, leaving 13 bases between them. Per the germline V gene, CDR1 is ENHRY and CDR2 is SYGVKD. The CDR3 totals 15 residues.

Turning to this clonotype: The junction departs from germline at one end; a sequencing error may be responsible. The CDR3 nucleotides are TGCGCTAGCAGCACGACTCCCTATGAGCAGTACTTC. Protein: CASSTTPYEQYF. The J gene is TRBJ2-7, the V gene TRBV5-1; D unresolved. The CDR3 loop spans 12 amino acids. Germline V gene lookup returns CDR1 SGHRS and CDR2 YFSETQ.

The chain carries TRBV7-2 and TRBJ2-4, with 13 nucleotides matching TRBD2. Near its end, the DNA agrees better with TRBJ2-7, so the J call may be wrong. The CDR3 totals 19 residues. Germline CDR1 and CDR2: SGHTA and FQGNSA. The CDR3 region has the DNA TGTGCCAGCGGCCTCGACAGGGTGGGGACTAGCGGGGCAACCTACGAGCAGTACTTC. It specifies CASGLDRVGTSGATYEQYF.

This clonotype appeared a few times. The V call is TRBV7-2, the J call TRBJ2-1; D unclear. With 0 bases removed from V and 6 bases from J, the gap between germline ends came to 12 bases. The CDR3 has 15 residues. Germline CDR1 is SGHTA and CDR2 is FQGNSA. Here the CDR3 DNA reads TGTGCCAGCAGCTTAGCTAGGTCTACGGGCAATGAGCAGTTCTTC. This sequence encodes CASSLARSTGNEQFF.

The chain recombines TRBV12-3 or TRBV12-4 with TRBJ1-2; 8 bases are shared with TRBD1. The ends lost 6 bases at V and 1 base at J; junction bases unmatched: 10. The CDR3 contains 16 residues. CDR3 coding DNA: TGTGCCAGCAGGGCACCTACGGGACAGGATAACTATGGCTACACCTTC. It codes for CASRAPTGQDNYGYTF.

CDR3: CSARPLPSAAVSSYNEQFF. Written as DNA, the CDR3 is TGCAGTGCTAGACCCCTTCCCAGTGCCGCAGTTAGCTCCTACAATGAGCAGTTCTTC. The gene calls are TRBV20-1 and TRBJ2-1; D is unclear. Germline V gene sequence: CDR1 DFQATT, CDR2 SNEGSKA (reference sequence). CDR3 length: 19 residues. V gave up 2 bases and J gave up 0 bases, with 23 bases separating them.

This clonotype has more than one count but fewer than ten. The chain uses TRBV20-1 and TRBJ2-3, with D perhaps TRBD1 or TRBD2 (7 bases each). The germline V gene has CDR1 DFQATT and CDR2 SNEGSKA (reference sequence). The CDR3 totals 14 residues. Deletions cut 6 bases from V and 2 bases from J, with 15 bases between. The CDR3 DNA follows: TGCAGTGCCAAGGGAGGGGGCCTCACAGATACGCAGTATTTT. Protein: CSAKGGGLTDTQYF.

CDR3 protein: CAISESASGDRGAQHF. CDR3 sequence (DNA): TGTGCCATCAGTGAGTCGGCCTCGGGGGACCGGGGGGCCCAGCATTTT. The chain recombines TRBV10-3 with TRBJ1-5, with TRBD1 as a possible D gene (5 bases). The CDR3 contains 16 residues. Trimming removed 0 bases from V and 11 bases from J, with 20 bases in between. The germline gives CDR1 ENHRY, CDR2 SYGVKD.

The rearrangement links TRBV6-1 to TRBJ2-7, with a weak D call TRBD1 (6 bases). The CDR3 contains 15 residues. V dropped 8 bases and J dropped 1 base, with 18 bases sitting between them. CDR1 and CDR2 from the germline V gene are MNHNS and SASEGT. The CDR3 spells CASGGTGQGSYEQYF. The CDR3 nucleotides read TGTGCCAGCGGTGGAACGGGGCAGGGGTCCTACGAGCAGTACTTC.

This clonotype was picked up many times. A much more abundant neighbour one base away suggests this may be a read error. CDR3 protein: CASSAPGLAYEQYF. The CDR3 DNA reads as TGTGCCAGCAGCGCACCGGGACTAGCATACGAGCAGTACTTC. This rearrangement joins TRBV7-2 to TRBJ2-7, with 9 bases identical to TRBD2. Trimming cost V 5 bases and J 4 bases; bases outside gene matches: 6. CDR1 is SGHTA, CDR2 FQGNSA, per germline. The CDR3 totals 14 residues.

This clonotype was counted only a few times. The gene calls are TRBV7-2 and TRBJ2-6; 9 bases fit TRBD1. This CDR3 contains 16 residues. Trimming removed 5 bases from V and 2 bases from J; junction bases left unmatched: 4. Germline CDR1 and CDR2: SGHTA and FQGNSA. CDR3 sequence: CASSLQGAAGANVLTF. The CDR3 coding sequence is TGTGCCAGCAGCCTACAGGGGGCGGCTGGGGCCAACGTCCTGACTTTC.

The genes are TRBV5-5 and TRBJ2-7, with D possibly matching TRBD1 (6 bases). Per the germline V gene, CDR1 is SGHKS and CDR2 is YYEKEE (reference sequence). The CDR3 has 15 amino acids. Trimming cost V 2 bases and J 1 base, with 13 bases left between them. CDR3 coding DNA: TGTGCCAGCAGCTTCTCCGGGACATTATCCTACGAGCAGTACTTC. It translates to CASSFSGTLSYEQYF.

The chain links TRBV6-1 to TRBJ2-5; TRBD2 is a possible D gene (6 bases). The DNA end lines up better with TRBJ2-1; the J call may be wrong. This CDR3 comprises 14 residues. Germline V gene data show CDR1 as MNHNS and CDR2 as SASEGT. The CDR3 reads CASSERSRGETQFF. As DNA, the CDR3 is TGTGCCAGCAGTGAAAGAAGTCGCGGGGAGACCCAGTTCTTC.

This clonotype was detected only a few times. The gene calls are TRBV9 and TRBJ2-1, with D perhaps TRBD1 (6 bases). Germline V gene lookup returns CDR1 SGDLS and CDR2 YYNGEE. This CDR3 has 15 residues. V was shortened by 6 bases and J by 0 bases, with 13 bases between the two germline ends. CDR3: CASNPGAYSYNEQFF. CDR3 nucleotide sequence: TGTGCCAGCAACCCAGGGGCATACTCCTACAATGAGCAGTTCTTC.